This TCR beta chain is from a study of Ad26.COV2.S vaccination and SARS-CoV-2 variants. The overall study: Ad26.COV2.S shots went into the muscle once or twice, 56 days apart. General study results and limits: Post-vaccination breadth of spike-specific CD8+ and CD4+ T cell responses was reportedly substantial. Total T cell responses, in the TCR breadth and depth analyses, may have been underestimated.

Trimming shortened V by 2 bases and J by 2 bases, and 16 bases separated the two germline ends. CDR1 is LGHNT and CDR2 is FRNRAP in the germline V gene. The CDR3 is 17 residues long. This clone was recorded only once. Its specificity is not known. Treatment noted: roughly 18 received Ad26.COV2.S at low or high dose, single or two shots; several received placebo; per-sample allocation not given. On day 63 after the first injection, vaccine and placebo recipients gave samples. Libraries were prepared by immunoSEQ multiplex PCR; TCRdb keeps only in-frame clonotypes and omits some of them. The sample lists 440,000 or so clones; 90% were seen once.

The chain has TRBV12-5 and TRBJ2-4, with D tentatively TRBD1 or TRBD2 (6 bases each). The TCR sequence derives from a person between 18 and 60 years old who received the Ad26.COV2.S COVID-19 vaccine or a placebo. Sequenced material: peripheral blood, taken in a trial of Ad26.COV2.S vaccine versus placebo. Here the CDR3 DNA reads TGTGCTAGTGGTTTGCTTGAGGGGGGTGGTCCCAAAAACATTCAGTACTTC. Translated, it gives CASGLLEGGGPKNIQYF.